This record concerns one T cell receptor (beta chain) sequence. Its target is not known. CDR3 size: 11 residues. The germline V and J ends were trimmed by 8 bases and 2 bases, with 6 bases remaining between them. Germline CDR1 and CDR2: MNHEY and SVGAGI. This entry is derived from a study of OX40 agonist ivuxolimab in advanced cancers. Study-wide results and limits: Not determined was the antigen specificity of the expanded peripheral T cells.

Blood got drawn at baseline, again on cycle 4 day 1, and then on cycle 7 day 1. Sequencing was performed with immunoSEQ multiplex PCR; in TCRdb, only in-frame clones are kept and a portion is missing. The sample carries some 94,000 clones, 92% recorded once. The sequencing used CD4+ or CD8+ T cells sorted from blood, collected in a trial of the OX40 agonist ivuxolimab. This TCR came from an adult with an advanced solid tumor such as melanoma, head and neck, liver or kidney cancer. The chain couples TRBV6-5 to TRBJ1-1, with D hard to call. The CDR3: CASVRNTEAFF. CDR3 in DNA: TGTGCCAGCGTCAGAAACACTGAAGCTTTCTTT.